A single sample gave rise to the 17 T cell receptor beta chains below, sequenced in a study of CD8 T cells in Susac syndrome (dated 2019 in TCRdb). The library came from the immunoSEQ multiplex PCR assay. RNA was extracted using the RNeasy kit, and 0.5 to 1 microgram was reverse transcribed with random hexamers. Starting from the raw public reads, TCRdb applied fastp trimming at Q25, assembled clones with MiXCR and retained in-frame beta chains. Merged by CDR3 protein, the rows form single entries marked with the most common genes and DNA. The sample yields around 220,000 distinct CDR3 sequences; 92% were counted once. Roughly 0.13% of the sample comes from the top ten. Input material: CD8+ T cells from PBMCs. The receptors here all came from a human donor with multiple sclerosis.

V and J are TRBV21-1 and TRBJ1-3. TRBV21-1 is a documented pseudogene. CDR3 size: 16 residues. CDR3: CASSLPTEKRGNTIYF. DNA of the CDR3: TGTGCCAGCAGCCTCCCGACGGAAAAAAGGGGAAACACCATATATTTT.

The rearrangement uses TRBV2 and TRBJ1-1, with 11 positions matching TRBD1. Unmatched junction bases numbered 8, after V lost 6 bases and J lost 5 bases. Germline V gene sequence: CDR1 SNHLY, CDR2 FYNNEI. CDR3 size: 15 residues. This CDR3 reads CASRSGQGAGTEAFF. DNA for the CDR3: TGTGCCAGCAGATCCGGACAGGGGGCAGGGACTGAAGCTTTCTTT. Full variable domain (outside the CDR3, taken from reference TRBV2 and TRBJ1-1): EPEVTQTPSHQVTQMGQEVILRCVPISNHLYFYWYRQILGQKVEFLVSFYNNEISEKSEIFDDQFSVERPDGSNFTLKIRSTKLEDSAMYFCASRSGQGAGTEAFFGQGTRLTVV.

This clonotype was seen only once. The chain joins TRBV4-2 to TRBJ2-1, with D perhaps being TRBD1 or TRBD2 (5 bases each). Germline V lookup: CDR1 LGHNA, CDR2 YNFKEQ. This CDR3 has 12 amino acids. Trimming removed 0 bases at V and 16 bases at J, with 13 bases between. The CDR3 loop reads CASSQDGDGEFF. The CDR3 DNA is TGTGCCAGCAGCCAAGATGGGGACGGGGAATTCTTC.

J is TRBJ2-7 and V is TRBV4-1; D ambiguous. Germline V CDR1 and CDR2: MGHRA, YSYEKL. This CDR3 is 13 amino acids long. V shed 4 bases and J shed 3 bases, with 10 bases lying between them. CDR3 bases: TGCGCCAGCAGCCCCCTCGGACGCTACGAGCAGTACTTC. Translating gives CASSPLGRYEQYF.

The chain carries TRBV24-1 and TRBJ2-2; D is ambiguous. Germline values: CDR1 KGHDR, CDR2 SFDVKD. Trimming left V 4 bases short and J 3 bases short, with 5 bases between. The CDR3 length is 13 residues. CDR3 coding DNA: TGTGCCACCAGTGAGCTCGACACCGGGGAGCTGTTTTTT. Its protein product is CATSELDTGELFF.

This clonotype appeared a single time. The J gene is TRBJ2-1, the V gene TRBV5-6, with a tentative D call TRBD2 (6 bases). The CDR3 extends over 11 amino acids. CDR1 is SGHDT, CDR2 YYEEEE, per germline. Trimming pared 3 bases from V and 11 bases from J, leaving 9 bases between. CDR3 coding DNA: TGTGCCAGCAGCTCGGCGGGGAAGCAGTTCTTC. Translated: CASSSAGKQFF. Full variable domain (remainder filled in from reference TRBV5-6 and TRBJ2-1): DAGVTQSPTHLIKTRGQQVTLRCSPKSGHDTVSWYQQALGQGPQFIFQYYEEEERQRGNFPDRFSGHQFPNYSSELNVNALLLGDSALYLCASSSAGKQFFGPGTRLTVL.

This clonotype was seen a handful of times. The chain is built from TRBV3-1 and TRBJ1-2; D is possibly TRBD1 (5 bases). The germline gives CDR1 LGHDT, CDR2 YNNKEL (reference sequence). V gave up 1 base and J gave up 6 bases, with 15 bases separating them. The CDR3 is made up of 15 amino acids. CDR3 loop: CASSQVAGGGDGYTF. CDR3 DNA: TGTGCCAGCAGCCAAGTTGCGGGGGGAGGTGATGGCTACACCTTC.

This sequence joins TRBV19 and TRBJ2-2; the match to TRBD2 covers 10 bases. Trimming took 2 bases from V and 4 from J; bases not matched to a gene: 1. The CDR3 covers 15 residues. Germline V gene data show CDR1 as LNHDA and CDR2 as SQIVND (reference sequence). CDR3 residues: CASSILAGVTGELFF. CDR3 bases: TGTGCCAGTAGTATACTAGCGGGAGTCACCGGGGAGCTGTTTTTT.

The gene calls are TRBV3-1 and TRBJ1-1; D ambiguous. CDR3 length equals 14 residues. The germline V gene has CDR1 LGHDT and CDR2 YNNKEL (reference sequence). The V end was cut by 1 base, the J end by 6 bases, with 12 bases between. CDR3 amino acids: CASSQGTGFAEAFF. In DNA form, the CDR3 reads TGTGCCAGCAGCCAAGGAACGGGTTTCGCTGAAGCTTTCTTT.

The rearrangement links TRBV6-2 or TRBV6-3 to TRBJ2-3; D may be TRBD1 or TRBD2 (5 bases each). Deletions cut 1 base from V and 5 bases from J, with 13 bases between. The germline gives CDR1 MNHEY, CDR2 SVGEGT. This CDR3 spans 15 amino acids. The CDR3 sequence is CASSYLGTLGDTQYF. For the CDR3, the DNA is TGTGCCAGCAGTTACTTGGGGACCCTCGGAGATACGCAGTATTTT.

The rearrangement links TRBV4-3 to TRBJ2-7, with D possibly matching TRBD2 (6 bases). V lost 0 bases, J lost 7 bases, and 10 bases lay in between. The CDR3 covers 13 residues. From germline, CDR1 is LGHNA and CDR2 YSLEER. The chain's CDR3 is CASSQEQGREQYF. The DNA of the CDR3 is TGCGCCAGCAGCCAAGAACAAGGGAGGGAGCAGTACTTC.

The chain recombines TRBV27 with TRBJ2-1, with D possibly being TRBD1 (6 bases). The germline V gene has CDR1 MNHEY and CDR2 SMNVEV (reference sequence). CDR3 length equals 17 residues. V gave up 1 base and J gave up 7 bases, with 20 bases separating them. CDR3 region: CASSLLPYRVGSNEQFF. CDR3 nucleotide sequence: TGTGCCAGCAGTTTATTACCGTACAGGGTCGGTAGTAATGAGCAGTTCTTC.

The V gene is TRBV21-1, the J gene TRBJ2-6; TRBD1, as called in the table, went unchecked against the DNA. TRBV21-1 is a pseudogene locus. The CDR3 has 18 amino acids. The CDR3 region is CASSNGEDRSSGANVLTF. CDR3 DNA sequence: TGTGCCAGCAGCAATGGGGAGGACAGGAGCTCTGGGGCCAACGTCCTGACTTTC.

The chain is built from TRBV19 and TRBJ2-7; 10 nucleotides match TRBD1. CDR1 LNHDA and CDR2 SQIVND come from the germline V gene (reference sequence). The CDR3 is 15 residues long. With 5 bases clipped from V and 1 base from J, the junction kept 5 bases outside the gene matches. CDR3 bases: TGTGCCAGTAGTCACCGGGACAGGGGTTCCTACGAGCAGTACTTC. This gives the protein CASSHRDRGSYEQYF.

This clonotype was detected once. The rearrangement links TRBV27 to TRBJ2-2; TRBD2 is a possible D gene (6 bases). Per germline, CDR1 MNHEY and CDR2 SMNVEV (reference sequence). V lost 5 bases, J lost 0 bases, and 22 bases lay in between. The CDR3 spans 19 residues. This chain's CDR3 is CASSPLWASDRTNTGELFF. DNA of the CDR3: TGTGCCAGCAGTCCCCTGTGGGCTAGCGACCGCACGAACACCGGGGAGCTGTTTTTT.

This clonotype occurred once. The chain is built from TRBV9 and TRBJ2-2; D not resolved. Trimming cost V 2 bases and J 4 bases, with 9 bases left between them. CDR3 length equals 14 residues. Germline assignment: CDR1 SGDLS and CDR2 YYNGEE. The CDR3 is CASSVFSGTGELFF. The CDR3 DNA reads TGTGCCAGCAGCGTGTTTTCGGGCACCGGGGAGCTGTTTTTT. The full variable domain, rest sourced from reference TRBV9 and TRBJ2-2, is DSGVTQTPKHLITATGQRVTLRCSPRSGDLSVYWYQQSLDQGLQFLIQYYNGEERAKGNILERFSAQQFPDLHSELNLSSLELGDSALYFCASSVFSGTGELFFGEGSRLTVL.

The chain uses TRBV9 and TRBJ1-2; unclear D gene. V gave up 6 bases and J gave up 6 bases, with 18 bases separating them. The germline CDR1 and CDR2 sequences are SGDLS and YYNGEE. This CDR3 comprises 14 residues. CDR3 amino acids: CASTPTGVKHGYTF. As DNA, the CDR3 is TGTGCCAGCACCCCTACCGGGGTAAAACATGGCTACACCTTC.